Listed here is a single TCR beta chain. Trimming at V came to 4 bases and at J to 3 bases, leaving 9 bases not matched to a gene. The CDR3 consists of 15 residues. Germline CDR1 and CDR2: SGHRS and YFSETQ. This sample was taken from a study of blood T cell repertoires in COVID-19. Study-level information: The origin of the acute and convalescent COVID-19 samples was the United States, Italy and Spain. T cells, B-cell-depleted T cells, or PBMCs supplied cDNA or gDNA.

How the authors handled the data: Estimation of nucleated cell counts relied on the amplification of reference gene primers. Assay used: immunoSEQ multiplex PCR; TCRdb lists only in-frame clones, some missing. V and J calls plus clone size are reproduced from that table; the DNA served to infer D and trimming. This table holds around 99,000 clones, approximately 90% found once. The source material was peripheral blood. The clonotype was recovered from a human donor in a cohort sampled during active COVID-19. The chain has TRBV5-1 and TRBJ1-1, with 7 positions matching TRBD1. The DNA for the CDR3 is TGCGCCAGCAGCCCGTCCGGACAGGCCGACACTGAAGCTTTCTTT. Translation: CASSPSGQADTEAFF.